The 20 T cell receptor beta chains listed next were all sequenced from one sample in a study of T cell responses to AZD1222 COVID-19 vaccine. Generated by immunoSEQ multiplex PCR, the TCRdb table keeps only in-frame clones and is missing some. The sample has approximately 130,000 clones, roughly 90% seen once. The sample was peripheral blood, taken on day 0 of AZD1222 vaccination. These receptor sequences come from an adult in good health.

CDR3 in DNA: TGTGCCAGCAGTGTGGTAGGGACTAGTTCCCACAATGAGCAGTTCTTC. It codes for CASSVVGTSSHNEQFF. V and J are TRBV7-2 and TRBJ2-1, with TRBD2 matching 8 bases. The V gene's germline CDR1 is SGHTA and CDR2 FQGNSA. The CDR3 loop spans 16 amino acids. J was trimmed by 5 bases and V by 6 bases; bases with no gene match: 12.

This chain uses TRBV10-3 with TRBJ2-7; weak D call: TRBD1 (6 bases). Trimming took 0 bases from V and 1 from J, leaving 16 bases between them. Germline V CDR1 and CDR2: ENHRY, SYGVKD. The CDR3 sequence is 17 residues long. The CDR3 bases are TGTGCCATCAGTGAGTCGGGGGACACCTTTGGATCCTACGAGCAGTACTTC. This sequence encodes CAISESGDTFGSYEQYF.

This sequence joins TRBV6-6 and TRBJ1-4; D is unresolved. V was shortened by 0 bases and J by 0 bases, with 5 bases between the two germline ends. Germline-derived CDR1 and CDR2 are MNHNY and SVGAGI (reference sequence). There are 15 residues in the CDR3. The CDR3 DNA is TGTGCCAGCAGTTACTCGGGTGCAACTAATGAAAAACTGTTTTTT. This translates into CASSYSGATNEKLFF.

The gene calls are TRBV5-1 and TRBJ2-1; D perhaps matches TRBD1 (6 bases). The CDR3 contains 15 residues. CDR1 is SGHRS and CDR2 is YFSETQ in the germline V gene. With 0 bases removed from V and 3 bases from J, the gap between germline ends came to 10 bases. The CDR3, as DNA: TGCGCCAGCAGCTTGGGACAGGCCCTCTACAATGAGCAGTTCTTC. Translated: CASSLGQALYNEQFF. The full variable domain, with the rest looked up from reference TRBV5-1 and TRBJ2-1, is KAGVTQTPRYLIKTRGQQVTLSCSPISGHRSVSWYQQTPGQGLQFLFEYFSETQRNKGNFPGRFSGRQFSNSRSEMNVSTLELGDSALYLCASSLGQALYNEQFFGPGTRLTVL.

The chain uses TRBV27 and TRBJ2-5; D gene ambiguous. The CDR3 consists of 13 residues. Germline assignment: CDR1 MNHEY and CDR2 SMNVEV (reference sequence). Trimming removed 5 bases at V and 1 base at J, with 8 bases between. The chain's CDR3 is CASSVALQETQYF. The DNA for the CDR3 is TGTGCCAGCAGTGTGGCCCTCCAAGAGACCCAGTACTTC.

The V call is TRBV9, the J call TRBJ1-2; 7 positions match TRBD1. Trimming removed 0 bases from V and 4 bases from J; junction bases left unmatched: 9. Germline assignment: CDR1 SGDLS and CDR2 YYNGEE. The CDR3 runs 16 residues. The CDR3 region is CASSVDGRGQVYGYTF. CDR3 nucleotide sequence: TGTGCCAGCAGCGTAGACGGTAGGGGGCAGGTCTATGGCTACACCTTC.

The CDR3 nucleotides read TGTGCCAGCAGTTACTCGCGAGGCTCTGGAAACACCATATATTTT. Protein: CASSYSRGSGNTIYF. The chain has TRBV6-5 and TRBJ1-3, with D unclear. Germline loops: CDR1 MNHEY, CDR2 SVGAGI. Trimming took 0 bases from V and 0 from J, leaving 6 bases between them. The CDR3 consists of 15 residues.

The chain joins TRBV5-6 to TRBJ2-7; 11 bases agree with TRBD2. The CDR3 runs to 15 residues. The germline V gene has CDR1 SGHDT and CDR2 YYEEEE. Losses at the gene ends were 4 bases for V and 2 bases for J; bases not matched to a gene: 5. The CDR3 DNA is TGTGCCAGCAGCATGGGACTAGCGGAAGCCTACGAGCAGTACTTC. This gives the protein CASSMGLAEAYEQYF.

The J gene is TRBJ1-3, the V gene TRBV30; 8 bases match TRBD1. Unmatched junction bases numbered 11, after V lost 2 bases and J lost 8 bases. The CDR3 is made up of 15 amino acids. Germline CDR1 reads GTSNPN; CDR2 reads SVGIG (reference sequence). For the CDR3, the DNA is TGTGCCTGGAGTTGGACAGGGAAAGGTAGAGACACCATATATTTT. Its translation is CAWSWTGKGRDTIYF.

The sample holds one count of this clone. The chain uses TRBV13 and TRBJ2-7, with a possible D match to TRBD2 (6 bases). CDR1 and CDR2 from the germline V gene are PRHDT and FYEKMQ (reference sequence). Between the trimmed V and J ends, which lost 5 bases and 8 bases, there was a span of 13 bases. CDR3 length: 12 residues. CDR3: CASSPGVGKQYF. The CDR3 DNA sequence: TGTGCCAGCAGCCCGGGGGTAGGCAAGCAGTACTTC.

The chain links TRBV5-4 to TRBJ2-6; 9 bases map to TRBD2. V was clipped by 4 bases and J by 0 bases; unmatched bases: 11. CDR3 length equals 19 residues. The germline V gene has CDR1 SGHNT and CDR2 YYREEE (reference sequence). The CDR3 loop is CASSQPDGSGSSGANVLTF. In DNA form, the CDR3 reads TGTGCCAGCAGCCAGCCCGACGGTAGCGGGAGCTCTGGGGCCAACGTCCTGACTTTC.

The chain combines TRBV19 with TRBJ1-5; no reliable D call. V lost 0 bases, J lost 6 bases, and 6 bases lay in between. The CDR3 is made up of 13 amino acids. CDR1 and CDR2 (germline): LNHDA, SQIVND (reference sequence). CDR3 amino acids: CASSIEGSQPQHF. CDR3 DNA sequence: TGTGCCAGTAGTATAGAGGGAAGTCAGCCCCAGCATTTT.

V and J are TRBV1 and TRBJ1-1. TRBV1 is shown as a pseudogene. This CDR3 contains 17 residues. The CDR3 DNA follows: TGCACCAGCAGCCATTGCGGGTCGTGCGGGGAGGGAGCTGAAGCTTTCTTT. It codes for CTSSHCGSCGEGAEAFF.

The J gene is TRBJ1-1, the V gene TRBV28, with no clear D. The germline V and J ends were trimmed by 7 bases and 4 bases, with 10 bases remaining between them. In germline, CDR1 is MDHEN, CDR2 SYDVKM. The CDR3 contains 12 residues. The CDR3 sequence: CASILGGTEAFF. The DNA of the CDR3 is TGTGCCAGCATCCTGGGAGGCACTGAAGCTTTCTTT.

J is TRBJ1-1 and V is TRBV30, with D perhaps TRBD1 (6 bases). V lost 1 base to trimming and J lost 1 base, with 13 bases between them. This CDR3 region has 15 residues. The germline V gene encodes CDR1 GTSNPN and CDR2 SVGIG (reference sequence). CDR3 sequence (DNA): TGTGCCTGGAGTGGAGTCTGGGGGCCGAACACTGAAGCTTTCTTT. This sequence encodes CAWSGVWGPNTEAFF.

This clone was detected once. The V gene is TRBV20-1, the J gene TRBJ2-3, with D tentatively TRBD1 or TRBD2 (5 bases each). In germline, CDR1 is DFQATT, CDR2 SNEGSKA (reference sequence). The ends were cut back, 5 bases at V and 4 bases at J, with 22 bases in the middle. The length of the CDR3 is 16 residues. The DNA of the CDR3 is TGCAGTGCTGGTGGGGTCGGGACGGGGATATCAGATACGCAGTATTTT. Translated: CSAGGVGTGISDTQYF.

J is TRBJ1-3 and V is TRBV27; D is undetermined. With 0 bases removed from V and 0 bases from J, the gap between germline ends came to 15 bases. The CDR3 sequence is 18 residues long. Germline V gives CDR1 MNHEY, CDR2 SMNVEV (reference sequence). The CDR3 DNA reads as TGTGCCAGCAGTTTATCTCTTTTGCACTCGAGCTCTGGAAACACCATATATTTT. It codes for CASSLSLLHSSSGNTIYF.

This chain connects TRBV5-4 to TRBJ1-1, with D possibly TRBD1 on 5 matching bases. CDR3 length: 16 amino acids. Deletions cut 4 bases from V and 1 base from J, with 17 bases between. Germline-derived CDR1 and CDR2 are SGHNT and YYREEE (reference sequence). The CDR3 nucleotides read TGTGCCAGCAGCGCGGCAGGGCGGTCACCGAACACTGAAGCTTTCTTT. Amino acid sequence: CASSAAGRSPNTEAFF.

The chain employs TRBV7-3 and TRBJ2-1; D not certain. Germline V CDR1 and CDR2: SGHTA, FQGTGA. Trimming stripped 1 base from V and 10 bases from J, with 11 bases between. The CDR3 runs to 13 residues. For the CDR3, the DNA is TGTGCCAGCAGCTTAATCTTCGAAAGCGAGCAGTTCTTC. Protein product: CASSLIFESEQFF.

V and J are TRBV6-5 and TRBJ2-1; D possibly corresponds to TRBD2 (6 bases). V was shortened by 0 bases and J by 7 bases, with 16 bases between the two germline ends. This CDR3 has 16 residues. Germline assignment: CDR1 MNHEY and CDR2 SVGAGI. Written as DNA, the CDR3 is TGTGCCAGCAGTTACTCTCGGCTAGCGACTTGGAATGAGCAGTTCTTC. Translation gives CASSYSRLATWNEQFF.